One and the same sample provided the 24 T cell receptor beta chains below, sequenced in a study of shared clonotypes between healthy human individuals (TCRdb year 2020). The protocol used for the library was the immunoSEQ multiplex PCR assay. What TCRdb holds here is the immuneACCESS table cut down to in-frame rearrangements. Part of the clones is not present; checked against another copy, under half of the missing clones reflect an unresolved V gene, and the others are unexplained. This sample is represented by 650,000 to 750,000 clones; 55% to 75% of them were singletons. 1.8% of the sample rests with the top ten. Specimen: memory CD4+ T cells sorted from blood. This sample's cell subset or site label indicates: CD45RA-negative fraction. The receptors shown here come from a woman aged 25 to 39 in good health.

This chain joins TRBV18 and TRBJ1-1, with D possibly matching TRBD1 (5 bases). V was cut by 3 bases and J by 10 bases, with 15 bases left in between. Germline V gene lookup returns CDR1 KGHSH and CDR2 LQKENI. The CDR3 contains 13 residues. The CDR3 spells CASSPNGDGRAFF. Written as DNA, the CDR3 is TGTGCCAGCTCACCCAATGGGGACGGAAGAGCTTTCTTT. The whole variable domain, filled in from reference TRBV18 and TRBJ1-1, reads NAGVMQNPRHLVRRRGQEARLRCSPMKGHSHVYWYRQLPEEGLKFMVYLQKENIIDESGMPKERFSAEFPKEGPSILRIQQVVRGDSAAYFCASSPNGDGRAFFGQGTRLTVV.

This chain connects TRBV10-3 to TRBJ2-5; unclear D gene. Germline CDR1 reads ENHRY; CDR2 reads SYGVKD. Between the trimmed V and J ends, which lost 2 bases and 5 bases, there was a span of 9 bases. The CDR3 sequence is 13 residues long. The DNA for the CDR3 is TGTGCCATCAGTGAGCTCCGAAGTGAGACCCAGTACTTC. Residues: CAISELRSETQYF.

To note about this clone: Additional DNA sequences in this sample encode the identical CDR3. V gene TRBV7-2 combines with J gene TRBJ1-4; D uncertain. Trimming stripped 2 bases from V and 0 bases from J, with 7 bases between. The CDR3 is 15 residues long. Germline V gives CDR1 SGHTA, CDR2 FQGNSA. The CDR3 DNA reads as TGTGCCAGCAGCTTAAGAGTTTCAACTAATGAAAAACTGTTTTTT. It specifies CASSLRVSTNEKLFF.

J is TRBJ2-7 and V is TRBV19, with 8 bases aligning to TRBD1. Germline CDR1 LNHDA, CDR2 SQIVND (reference sequence). V shed 3 bases and J 3 bases; nucleotides not matched to a gene: 7. The CDR3 totals 15 residues. The CDR3 here is CASSILRGQGYEQYF. The CDR3 nucleotides read TGTGCCAGTAGTATCCTTCGCGGACAGGGCTACGAGCAGTACTTC.

Worth noting for this clone: Just one base apart from a much larger clone, this may be a read error. This sample includes further DNA sequences coding for the same CDR3. The rearrangement joins TRBV7-8 to TRBJ2-1; D call uncertain. Germline-derived CDR1 and CDR2 are SGHVS and FQNEAQ. The CDR3 loop spans 15 amino acids. Trimming took off 0 bases at V and 0 bases at J, with 6 bases between the two ends. As DNA, the CDR3 is TGTGCCAGCAGCTTAGCGGAGAGCTCCTACAATGAGCAGTTCTTC. This codes for CASSLAESSYNEQFF.

The chain links TRBV27 to TRBJ2-6, with TRBD2 as a possible D gene (6 bases). This CDR3 contains 18 residues. V gave up 2 bases and J gave up 0 bases, with 14 bases separating them. The germline CDR1 and CDR2 sequences are MNHEY and SMNVEV (reference sequence). CDR3 residues: CASSLPGSPRSGANVLTF. CDR3 nucleotide sequence: TGTGCCAGCAGTTTACCCGGGAGTCCACGCTCTGGGGCCAACGTCCTGACTTTC. Together with reference TRBV27 and TRBJ2-6, the CDR3 gives the full variable domain: EAQVTQNPRYLITVTGKKLTVTCSQNMNHEYMSWYRQDPGLGLRQIYYSMNVEVTDKGDVPEGYKVSRKEKRNFPLILESPSPNQTSLYFCASSLPGSPRSGANVLTFGAGSRLTVL.

This clone was seen a handful of times. V and J are TRBV6-1 and TRBJ2-5; the D is unclear. Trimming removed 6 bases from V and 5 bases from J, with 13 bases in between. The CDR3 runs 13 residues. The V gene's germline CDR1 is MNHNS and CDR2 SASEGT. The CDR3 DNA follows: TGTGCCAGCAGCTTGAAATACGGGGAGACCCAGTACTTC. Amino acid sequence: CASSLKYGETQYF.

Details on this clone: Other DNA sequences in this specimen translate into the identical CDR3. V and J are TRBV5-4 and TRBJ1-1, with D unclear. Trimming shortened V by 0 bases and J by 1 base, and 10 bases separated the two germline ends. The CDR3 runs 15 residues. Germline V gene lookup returns CDR1 SGHNT and CDR2 YYREEE (reference sequence). Here the CDR3 reads CASSLAGIANTEAFF. In DNA form, the CDR3 reads TGTGCCAGCAGCTTGGCGGGAATTGCGAACACTGAAGCTTTCTTT.

Turning to this clone: Distinct nucleotide sequences in the sample also encode this CDR3. The rearrangement joins TRBV28 to TRBJ2-7; no clear D gene. The V gene's germline CDR1 is MDHEN and CDR2 SYDVKM. V lost 5 bases and J 7 bases, leaving 9 bases between the germline ends. The CDR3 spans 11 residues. CDR3 amino acids: CASSTLGEQYF. The CDR3 coding sequence is TGTGCCAGCAGTACCCTGGGGGAGCAGTACTTC.

This chain connects TRBV30 to TRBJ1-1; D unclear. The CDR3 runs to 13 residues. V was cut by 2 bases and J by 0 bases, with 7 bases left in between. The germline CDR1 and CDR2 sequences are GTSNPN and SVGIG (reference sequence). The CDR3 DNA follows: TGTGCCTGGAGTCCAGGAGTGAACACTGAAGCTTTCTTT. This encodes CAWSPGVNTEAFF.

The V and J genes are TRBV30 and TRBJ2-5, with a weak D call TRBD2 (6 bases). CDR1 is GTSNPN, CDR2 SVGIG, per germline (reference sequence). The V end was cut by 8 bases, the J end by 5 bases, with 15 bases between. CDR3 length: 12 residues. The CDR3 region has the DNA TGTGCCGGGACTGATGGTGGGGAGACCCAGTACTTC. It yields the protein CAGTDGGETQYF.

The chain combines TRBV10-1 with TRBJ2-7; a possible D gene is TRBD2 (5 bases). The germline V gene encodes CDR1 WNHNN and CDR2 SYGVQD (reference sequence). Trimming removed 10 bases from V and 5 bases from J, with 15 bases in between. There are 12 residues in the CDR3. The CDR3 protein is CAILDPSHEQYF. Here the CDR3 DNA reads TGCGCCATACTAGACCCGAGCCACGAGCAGTACTTC.

This clone occurred a few times. V and J are TRBV7-2 and TRBJ2-1; TRBD1 is a possible D gene (6 bases). Looked up from germline, CDR1 is SGHTA and CDR2 is FQGNSA. The CDR3 covers 12 residues. V was trimmed by 4 bases and J by 9 bases, leaving 10 bases between them. CDR3 region: CASSSQGPEQFF. CDR3 DNA sequence: TGTGCCAGCAGCTCACAGGGACCTGAGCAGTTCTTC.

This clone was recorded only once. V and J are TRBV5-1 and TRBJ2-1; 12 bases align to TRBD2. Losses at the gene ends were 0 bases for V and 8 bases for J; bases not matched to a gene: 9. CDR1 SGHRS and CDR2 YFSETQ come from the germline V gene. This CDR3 has 17 amino acids. The CDR3 is CASSLALRLAGVYEQFF. The CDR3 DNA follows: TGCGCCAGCAGCTTGGCCTTGCGACTAGCGGGGGTGTATGAGCAGTTCTTC.

The gene calls are TRBV4-1 and TRBJ2-1, with TRBD2 matching over 7 bases. In germline, CDR1 is MGHRA, CDR2 YSYEKL. J lost 4 bases, V lost 1 base, and 7 bases had no gene match. The CDR3 totals 16 residues. The CDR3 reads CASSQAFASGYNEQFF. CDR3 DNA: TGCGCCAGCAGCCAAGCTTTCGCTAGCGGATACAATGAGCAGTTCTTC.

The chain links TRBV29-1 to TRBJ2-1; 7 bases align to TRBD1. Germline-derived CDR1 and CDR2 are SQVTM and ANQGSEA. After removal of 5 bases from V and 1 base from J, the junction contained 8 bases not matched to a gene. The CDR3 length is 15 residues. CDR3: CSVRQAQGSYNEQFF. The CDR3 DNA is TGCAGCGTTCGGCAGGCACAGGGGTCCTACAATGAGCAGTTCTTC.

The V gene is TRBV27, the J gene TRBJ2-1, with D unclear. The germline gives CDR1 MNHEY, CDR2 SMNVEV (reference sequence). Trimming took 2 bases from V and 2 from J, leaving 7 bases between them. The CDR3 is 14 residues long. CDR3: CASSLLPTYNEQFF. CDR3 DNA: TGTGCCAGCAGTTTACTACCTACCTACAATGAGCAGTTCTTC.

The V gene is TRBV19, the J gene TRBJ2-5; 9 nucleotides align to TRBD2. Unmatched junction bases numbered 6, after V lost 4 bases and J lost 6 bases. CDR1 is LNHDA, CDR2 SQIVND, per germline (reference sequence). This CDR3 spans 14 amino acids. The CDR3 bases are TGTGCCAGTAGTACCATAGCGGGAGCGAAGACCCAGTACTTC. Protein sequence: CASSTIAGAKTQYF. Looking up the rest from reference TRBV19 and TRBJ2-5 gives the full variable domain: DGGITQSPKYLFRKEGQNVTLSCEQNLNHDAMYWYRQDPGQGLRLIYYSQIVNDFQKGDIAEGYSVSREKKESFPLTVTSAQKNPTAFYLCASSTIAGAKTQYFGPGTRLLVL.

CDR3 sequence reads: CASQGQLSTGELFF. The CDR3 DNA sequence: TGTGCCAGCCAGGGACAGCTCTCCACCGGGGAGCTGTTTTTT. The chain links TRBV2 to TRBJ2-2; TRBD1 aligns across 7 bases. V lost 8 bases to trimming and J lost 4 bases; unmatched junction nucleotides: 7. CDR3 size: 14 residues. Germline CDR1 SNHLY, CDR2 FYNNEI.

The sample holds a few counts of this clone. The genes are TRBV2 and TRBJ1-2; D is perhaps TRBD1 (5 bases). V was cut by 7 bases and J by 7 bases, with 22 bases left in between. Germline V gives CDR1 SNHLY, CDR2 FYNNEI. CDR3 length equals 15 residues. The CDR3: CASTYRDGSGAGYTF. The CDR3 coding sequence is TGTGCCAGCACATACCGGGACGGGAGTGGGGCTGGCTACACCTTC.

The chain combines TRBV7-9 with TRBJ2-1; unclear D gene. The germline CDR1 and CDR2 sequences are SEHNR and FQNEAQ (reference sequence). The CDR3 spans 14 residues. The ends were cut back, 5 bases at V and 0 bases at J, with 8 bases in the middle. DNA of the CDR3: TGTGCCAGCAGCCCCCCGCTCTCCTACAATGAGCAGTTCTTC. This encodes CASSPPLSYNEQFF.

This chain connects TRBV28 to TRBJ1-1; possibly TRBD1 for D (5 bases). CDR3 length: 14 residues. Trimming pared 9 bases from V and 0 bases from J, leaving 14 bases between. From germline, CDR1 is MDHEN and CDR2 SYDVKM. CDR3 loop: CASGLGVVNTEAFF. CDR3 nucleotide sequence: TGTGCCAGTGGACTGGGGGTGGTGAACACTGAAGCTTTCTTT. The whole variable domain, remainder taken from reference TRBV28 and TRBJ1-1, is DVKVTQSSRYLVKRTGEKVFLECVQDMDHENMFWYRQDPGLGLRLIYFSYDVKMKEKGDIPEGYSVSREKKERFSLILESASTNQTSMYLCASGLGVVNTEAFFGQGTRLTVV.

The chain recombines TRBV28 with TRBJ1-3; TRBD1 aligns across 8 bases. The germline gives CDR1 MDHEN, CDR2 SYDVKM. Unmatched junction bases numbered 9, after V lost 5 bases and J lost 9 bases. The CDR3 totals 14 residues. CDR3 nucleotides: TGTGCCAGCAGTACACCGGACAGGGTCGGCACCATATATTTT. Translated, it gives CASSTPDRVGTIYF.

CDR3 residues: CASSFTGGYNEQFF. In nucleotides, the CDR3 is TGTGCCAGCAGCTTTACGGGAGGGTACAATGAGCAGTTCTTC. The chain carries TRBV7-9 and TRBJ2-1; 8 bases map to TRBD2. CDR1 and CDR2 from the germline V gene are SEHNR and FQNEAQ (reference sequence). Trimming took 3 bases from V and 4 from J; bases not matched to a gene: 2. The CDR3 runs to 14 residues.